Included here is one T cell receptor (beta chain) sequence, with context. This sample was included in a study of CD8 T cells in Susac syndrome. CD8+ and CD4+ T cells were negatively isolated; TEMRA cells were FACS-enriched. Roughly 0.5 to 1 ug RNA was reverse transcribed with random hexamers. Coverage of TCR beta CDR3 amplification by immunoSEQ multiplex PCR extended to 54 Vbeta and 13 Jbeta. TCRdb re-analysed the immunoSEQ multiplex PCR reads in MiXCR, keeping a single row per CDR3 protein. This table has about 280,000 distinct CDR3 sequences, approximately 84% appearing once. CDR3 length: 13 residues. The germline V gene has CDR1 SQVTM and CDR2 ANQGSEA. V dropped 4 bases and J dropped 3 bases, with 13 bases sitting between them.

The sample taken for sequencing was CD8+ T cells from PBMCs. The V and J genes are TRBV29-1 and TRBJ2-7; D gene ambiguous. This clonotype was obtained from a human donor with multiple sclerosis. DNA of the CDR3: TGCAGCGTTGGAGAATCCCGCCGCTACGAGCAGTACTTC. As protein: CSVGESRRYEQYF.